This TCR beta chain was captured by sequencing in a study of a mutant IDH1 vaccine in newly diagnosed glioma. Across the whole study: Vaccination was launched 4-6 weeks after radiotherapy alone, or with temozolomide cycles. Of the patients given treatment, approximately 60% were male and 37.5% were female, and a mean age of approximately 37 years was recorded. Most patients had received both radiotherapy and temozolomide, the prior options being radiotherapy, temozolomide, or both. Regarding the study as a whole: Shifts in the top peripheral T cell clonotypes seemed unrelated to pseudoprogression.

Libraries were prepared by immunoSEQ multiplex PCR; TCRdb keeps only in-frame clonotypes and omits some of them. The sample holds about 28,000 clones, around 80% seen once. The time point: week 23, last vaccination. The content of each vaccine dose was 300 ug of mutant IDH1 20-mer peptide, and topical imiquimod accompanied it. Germline V gives CDR1 SGHRS, CDR2 YFSETQ. The CDR3 has 12 amino acids. With 1 base removed from V and 3 bases from J, the gap between germline ends came to 4 bases. On this clone itself: The antigen is not known.

This TCR derives from a woman aged 30 to 39 with glioma. The rearrangement joins TRBV5-1 to TRBJ1-1; D not certain. The sample in question was PBMCs, obtained from a glioma patient whose treatment included an IDH1 peptide vaccine. The CDR3 loop is CASSLRDTEAFF. In DNA form, the CDR3 reads TGCGCCAGCAGCTTGCGGGACACTGAAGCTTTCTTT. The entire variable domain, with the rest obtained from reference TRBV5-1 and TRBJ1-1, is as follows: KAGVTQTPRYLIKTRGQQVTLSCSPISGHRSVSWYQQTPGQGLQFLFEYFSETQRNKGNFPGRFSGRQFSNSRSEMNVSTLELGDSALYLCASSLRDTEAFFGQGTRLTVV.